This T cell receptor (beta chain) was sequenced for a study of T cell repertoires in cytomegalovirus infection. In this sample, this clonotype turned up a few times. The germline gives CDR1 MNHEY, CDR2 SVGEGT. V was cut by 5 bases and J by 7 bases, with 8 bases left in between. The CDR3 has 11 amino acids. Each CDR3 protein gets one entry after TCRdb re-called the reads with MiXCR. The data contain about 310,000 distinct CDR3 sequences, 15% to 20% of them singletons. The chain links TRBV6-2 or TRBV6-3 to TRBJ2-5; D not resolved. The sequencing sample was made of PBMCs. This clonotype originated in a human donor in good health (CMV status not recorded). Some clones in this sample may be carry-over from other donors' samples. Here the CDR3 DNA reads TGTGCCAGCAGTACCGCCGGGACCCAGTACTTC. This codes for CASSTAGTQYF.